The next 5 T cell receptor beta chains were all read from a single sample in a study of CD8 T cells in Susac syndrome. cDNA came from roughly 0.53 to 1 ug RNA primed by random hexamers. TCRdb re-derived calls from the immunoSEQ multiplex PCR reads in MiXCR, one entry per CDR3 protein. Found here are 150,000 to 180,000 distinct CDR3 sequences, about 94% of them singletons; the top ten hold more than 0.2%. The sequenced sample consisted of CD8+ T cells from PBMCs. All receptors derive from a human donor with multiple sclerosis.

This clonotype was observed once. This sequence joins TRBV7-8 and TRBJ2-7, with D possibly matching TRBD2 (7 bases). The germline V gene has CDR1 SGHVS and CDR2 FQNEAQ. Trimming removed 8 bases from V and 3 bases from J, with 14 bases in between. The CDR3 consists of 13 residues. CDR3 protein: CASRGAAIYEQYF. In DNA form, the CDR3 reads TGTGCCAGCCGGGGGGCAGCTATCTACGAGCAGTACTTC. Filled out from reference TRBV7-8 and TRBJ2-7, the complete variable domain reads GAGVSQSPRYKVAKRGQDVALRCDPISGHVSLFWYQQALGQGPEFLTYFQNEAQLDKSGLPSDRFFAERPEGSVSTLKIQRTQQEDSAVYLCASRGAAIYEQYFGPGTRLTVT.

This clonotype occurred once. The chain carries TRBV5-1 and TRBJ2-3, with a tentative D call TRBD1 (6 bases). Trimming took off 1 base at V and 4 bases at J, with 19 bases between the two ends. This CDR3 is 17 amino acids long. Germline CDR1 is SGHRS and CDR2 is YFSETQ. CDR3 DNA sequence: TGCGCCAGCAGCTTGCCGGGTAGTGGCAGGGGAGCAGATACGCAGTATTTT. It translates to CASSLPGSGRGADTQYF.

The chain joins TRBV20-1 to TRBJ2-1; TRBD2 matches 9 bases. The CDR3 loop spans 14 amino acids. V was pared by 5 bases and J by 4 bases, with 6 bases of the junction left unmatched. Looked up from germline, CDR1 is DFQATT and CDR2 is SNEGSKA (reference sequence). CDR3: CSALGLAVYNEQFF. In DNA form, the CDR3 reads TGCAGTGCTCTGGGACTAGCAGTTTACAATGAGCAGTTCTTC.

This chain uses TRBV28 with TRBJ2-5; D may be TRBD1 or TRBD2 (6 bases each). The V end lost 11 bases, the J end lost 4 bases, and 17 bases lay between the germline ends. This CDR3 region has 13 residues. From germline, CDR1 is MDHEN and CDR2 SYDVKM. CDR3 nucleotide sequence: TGTGCCGGTGGGGGCCACGGGGGAGAGACCCAGTACTTC. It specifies CAGGGHGGETQYF.

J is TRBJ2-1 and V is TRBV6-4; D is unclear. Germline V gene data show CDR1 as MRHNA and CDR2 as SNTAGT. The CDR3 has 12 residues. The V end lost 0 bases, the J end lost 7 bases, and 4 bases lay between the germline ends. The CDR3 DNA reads TGTGCCAGCAGTGACTCCGCAAATGAGCAGTTCTTC. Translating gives CASSDSANEQFF.